This T cell receptor (beta chain) was sequenced in a study of cytomegalovirus exposure and HLA in healthy donors. A note on this clone: Its antigen is currently unknown.

Losses at the gene ends were 1 base for V and 3 bases for J; bases not matched to a gene: 1. CDR1 MGHRA and CDR2 YSYEKL come from the germline V gene. CDR3 size: 15 residues. Study-wide results and limits: Cytomegalovirus association was listed for 164 TCR beta chains. Researchers reportedly found TCR beta sequences accurately predicted most subjects' HLA-A and HLA-B alleles.

PCR employed 60 Vbeta and 13 Jbeta primers. Using immunoSEQ multiplex PCR, the repertoire was profiled, and TCRdb retains in-frame clones only, with some absent. The sample has approximately 110,000 clones; roughly 74% are singletons. This chain uses TRBV4-1 with TRBJ2-4; 9 bases fit TRBD1. What was sequenced was PBMCs. This clonotype was sampled from a woman aged 25 to 39 in good health and CMV-seronegative. CDR3 sequence (DNA): TGCGCCAGCAGCCAAGTGGACAGGGGCAAAAACATTCAGTACTTC. As protein: CASSQVDRGKNIQYF.